This T cell receptor (beta chain) was sequenced for a study of shared clonotypes between healthy human individuals (dated by TCRdb to the early 2020s). For context, the study as a whole: The cohort included a few men and two women between 18 and 49 years of age. Per donor, leukapheresis produced somewhere between about 0.8 and 9 billion PBMCs. Blood TCR repertoires of roughly five healthy adults were deeply sequenced to estimate repertoire size and the extent of clonotype sharing between individuals. Libraries were prepared and TCR repertoires were sequenced by different laboratories using diverse techniques, in order to increase sequencing depth and limit assay-specific biases. For each donor, three plates each were used for CD4 naive and CD4 memory, two plates were used for CD8 naive, and one plate was used for CD8 memory.

This clone was observed a few times. No antigen is known for it. No much larger clone is present one base from it, and per-base qualities are unavailable. Donors were healthy HIV-negative adults with no recently reported acute infections or vaccinations. Every donor was a Caucasian adult living in Nashville, Tennessee, USA. CD4+ T cells were enriched by magnetic negative selection, after which naive cells were positively selected on CD45RA and the negative fraction was taken as the memory subset. After blood collection by leukapheresis, PBMCs were isolated using Ficoll-Histopaque density gradient centrifugation and then cryopreserved in the vapor phase of liquid nitrogen. Purity and quantity of every magnetically sorted T cell population were checked by analytical flow cytometry. From each sorted fraction, genomic DNA was isolated and quantified by UV absorbance on a Nanodrop 2000c. Here is what the overall study found, with its caveats: Even with the large sequencing depth, rarefaction of the sorted-subset datasets indicated that sequencing was incomplete. Naive subsets generally had larger estimated clonotype richness than memory subsets. Sampling was limited to blood, and TCR repertoires in tissue likely differ from TCR repertoires in blood. When several donors were compared, the shared fraction of clonotypes was about 5.5% for naive CD4, 3.5% for naive CD8, more than 2% for memory CD4, and 0.4% for memory CD8. Clonotypes shared by all four sorted-subset donors showed higher generation probabilities than non-shared clonotypes. Pairwise subsampling led to the expectation that sequencing depth would affect the degree of clonotype sharing among donors. The small number of donors limited the genetic and exposure-history diversity represented.

TCR CDR3 regions were amplified from genomic DNA by multiplex PCR using the deep immunoSEQ assay. Extracted genomic DNA from each cell subset was distributed evenly across all wells of several immunoSEQ 96-well plates, and each plate was treated as a replicate. Each replicate PCR for sorted subsets received around 200 ng genomic DNA, equal to tens of thousands of T cell genomes. The purified libraries were quantified using a Qubit 3.0 fluorometer, sized with a Bioanalyzer 2100, and then quantified again using the KAPA Library Quantification kit. Each immunoSEQ 96-well plate was sequenced on its own single-read 150-cycle Illumina NextSeq 550 flow cell. Concerning the study's data processing: Because only junctional sequences without quality scores were contained in the immunoSEQ output, filtering matching that applied to full-length reads could not be performed. To assign V/J genes and CDR3, sequences were annotated against IMGT germline references using PyIR, a Python wrapper for IgBLAST v1.9. Any read was removed if the V/J assignment was weak (E-value above 1e-6), the CDR3 was missing, or the read contained stop codons, out-of-frame junctions, or ambiguous translated residues. A V3J clonotype was defined by an identical inferred V gene, J gene, and CDR3 amino acid sequence. Percentage overlap between repertoires was computed as shared unique clonotypes divided by the size of the smaller repertoire. Repertoire richness was assessed with RTK rarefaction, the Chao1 estimator, and Recon v2.1 estimates of unobserved clonotypes. OLGA was used to compute generation probabilities for all TCRbeta clonotypes that the gDNA method yielded from a handful of donors. TCRdb limited this immuneACCESS table to in-frame rearrangements with V and J called. A share of clones is missing; checked studies link under half to unresolved V genes, and the rest is unexplained. That table furnishes V, J and clone size, whereas the DNA furnished D and trimming. This sample lists a few million clones; around nine tenths were detected once. Of the sample, 0.13% to 0.15% is held by the ten largest clones.

The CDR3 runs 16 amino acids, cysteine and phenylalanine included. Only the CDR3 DNA is retained, 48 bases long and in frame from the first base. The germline V gene (reference sequence) specifies SGHNT as CDR1 and YYREEE as CDR2. V is reduced by 0 bases and J by 3 bases, leaving a spacing of 12 bases between them. The sequence was obtained from a young man in good health. The specimen was naive CD4+ T cells sorted from blood. Explained via the paper, the cell subset or site label denotes: CD45RA+ positively selected. This receptor chain uses TRBV5-4 and TRBJ1-4, with TRBD1 as a weak D call on 6 bases. The CDR3 protein is CASSLVDGGSNEKLFF. The DNA sequence follows: TGTGCCAGCAGCTTGGTGGATGGGGGCTCTAATGAAAAACTGTTTTTT. When the CDR3 is completed using the reference TRBV5-4 and TRBJ1-4 genes on either side, the full variable domain is ETGVTQSPTHLIKTRGQQVTLRCSSQSGHNTVSWYQQALGQGPQFIFQYYREEENGRGNFPPRFSGLQFPNYSSELNVNALELDDSALYLCASSLVDGGSNEKLFFGSGTQLSVL.